In its sample, the clone carrying this T cell receptor beta chain was seen a few times. Germline V gene data show CDR1 as KGHSH and CDR2 as LQKENI. This CDR3 contains 15 residues. V lost 3 bases to trimming and J lost 5 bases; unmatched junction nucleotides: 9. Assay: immunoSEQ multiplex PCR; the TCRdb copy retains only in-frame clones and omits some. The profile covers around 56,000 clones, with less than 75% appearing a single time and approximately 14% taken by the ten largest. The data stem from a study of blood T cell repertoires in COVID-19. The chain uses TRBV18 and TRBJ2-5, with TRBD2 identical over 7 bases. Sequenced: peripheral blood. This TCR derives from a woman between 65 and 79 years old with acute or convalescent COVID-19. The CDR3 reads CASSPPGGSGETQYF. DNA for the CDR3: TGTGCCAGCTCACCCCCCGGGGGGTCAGGCGAGACCCAGTACTTC.